This entry is about one T cell receptor (beta chain). Its target is not known. The data were taken from a study of a mutant IDH1 vaccine in newly diagnosed glioma. The table came from immunoSEQ multiplex PCR; TCRdb's copy has only in-frame clones and leaves some out. The table records approximately 58,000 clones, roughly 87% of them present only once. Time point in this sample: week 47, end of study. Doses comprised 300 ug of mutant IDH1 20-mer peptide each, plus topical imiquimod. Across weeks 1, 3, 5, 7, 11, 15, 19 and 23, patients received a vaccination each time, eight in all. The V end lost 4 bases, the J end lost 5 bases, and 14 bases lay between the germline ends. Per the germline V gene, CDR1 is SNHLY and CDR2 is FYNNEI. The CDR3 is 14 residues long.

The sequence came from a man aged 25 to 40 with glioma. This chain connects TRBV2 to TRBJ2-5, with a weak D call TRBD1 (6 bases). The starting material was PBMCs, obtained from a glioma patient whose treatment included an IDH1 peptide vaccine. CDR3 in DNA: TGTGCCAGCAGTGCCCGGACAGCCCTGGAGACCCAGTACTTC. Residues: CASSARTALETQYF.